This T cell receptor beta chain appears in the sequencing data of a study of cytomegalovirus exposure and HLA in healthy donors. Study-wide results and caveats: Later analysis revealed greater clonal expansion in HLA-associated TCR beta chains than in equally common others.

Comment on this clone: What it binds is not known.

The study ran its PCR with 60 Vbeta and 13 Jbeta primers. Using immunoSEQ multiplex PCR, the repertoire was profiled, and TCRdb retains in-frame clones only, with some absent. The listing records about 100,000 clones. CDR3 length: 14 residues. Trimming removed 5 bases from V and 2 bases from J; junction bases left unmatched: 4. Germline CDR1 is MNHEY and CDR2 is SMNVEV (reference sequence). Those who donated were healthy bone marrow donors. Sequencing input: PBMCs. This chain uses TRBV27 with TRBJ2-3, with TRBD1 matching 7 bases. The clonotype comes from a girl aged 5 to 17 in good health and CMV-seropositive. DNA for the CDR3: TGTGCCAGCAGTAGGGGGCAGGCCACAGATACGCAGTATTTT. It is translated as CASSRGQATDTQYF.